The text below deals with one TCR beta chain. This entry is derived from a study of blood T cell repertoires in COVID-19. The method was immunoSEQ multiplex PCR; TCRdb's version includes in-frame clones alone and lacks a portion of them. This sample has roughly 67,000 clones, with 84% found just once. This receptor was taken from a man in his fifties or sixties with active COVID-19. Sequencing used peripheral blood.

CDR3 sequence reads: CASSKEGQPGWNTEAFF. The CDR3 nucleotides read TGTGCCAGCAGCAAAGAAGGACAGCCCGGATGGAACACTGAAGCTTTCTTT. The rearrangement joins TRBV21-1 to TRBJ1-1; the table's D call TRBD1 went unverified against the DNA. TRBV21-1 is described as a pseudogene. This CDR3 has 17 residues.